A selection of T cell receptor beta chains follows, all from one sample in a study of long-term antiretroviral therapy in people with HIV. The method was immunoSEQ multiplex PCR; TCRdb's version includes in-frame clones alone and lacks a portion of them. This sample has approximately 15,000 clones, with approximately 73% found just once. The sample here was unsorted PBMCs, taken 3.1 years after starting antiretroviral therapy. The receptors come from a middle-aged man with HIV. CDR3s include the opening cysteine and the closing phenylalanine or tryptophan. The D gene is left open where the match is weak. A row's size may be missing; if present it is once, few, many or a size class.

j_call clone_size cdr3_length v_call d_call cdr3_aa cdr3_nt
TRBJ2-3 - 15 TRBV10-3 - CAISESGTGTDTQYF TGTGCCATCAGTGAGTCTGGGACCGGGACAGATACGCAGTATTTT
TRBJ1-1 - 16 TRBV2 TRBD1 CASSTGTGSLNTEAFF TGTGCCAGCAGTACCGGGACAGGTAGCTTGAACACTGAAGCTTTCTTT
TRBJ2-7 - 13 TRBV27 - CASSFEGSYEQYF TGTGCCAGCAGTTTTGAGGGATCCTACGAGCAGTACTTC
TRBJ1-3 - 15 TRBV2 - CASSLTELAGNTIYF TGTGCCAGCAGTCTTACCGAACTGGCCGGAAACACCATATATTTT
TRBJ1-1 - 12 TRBV6-5 TRBD1 CASSYSQGAAFF TGTGCCAGCAGTTACTCGCAGGGGGCGGCTTTCTTT
TRBJ1-1 - 15 TRBV18 - CASQNRQGTNTEAFF TGTGCCAGCCAAAATCGGCAAGGGACGAACACTGAAGCTTTCTTT
TRBJ1-2 - 12 TRBV29-1 TRBD1 CSVDGQGHGYTF TGCAGCGTTGATGGACAGGGGCATGGCTACACCTTC
TRBJ2-7 - 12 TRBV29-1 - CSVDLGDYEQYF TGCAGCGTTGATCTGGGGGACTACGAGCAGTACTTC
TRBJ2-6 few 15 TRBV6-4 - CASSPQISGANVLTF TGTGCCAGCAGTCCCCAGATCTCTGGGGCCAACGTCCTGACTTTC
TRBJ1-1 few 17 TRBV5-1 TRBD1 CASSYSGGQGANTEAFF TGCGCCAGCAGCTATTCGGGAGGACAGGGCGCGAACACTGAAGCTTTCTTT
TRBJ1-2 few 14 TRBV11-2 - CASSPLRQVYGYTF TGTGCCAGCAGCCCCCTAAGGCAAGTCTATGGCTACACCTTC
TRBJ1-2 once 15 TRBV7-8 - CASSFLHGPIYGYTF TGTGCCAGCAGCTTTCTCCACGGACCCATCTATGGCTACACCTTC
TRBJ2-3 - 14 TRBV7-3 TRBD1 CASSRTGGADTQYF TGTGCCAGCAGCCGGACAGGGGGGGCAGATACGCAGTATTTT
TRBJ2-1 - 18 TRBV12-5 TRBD2 CASGLWRLAGEFYNEQFF TGTGCTAGTGGTTTATGGAGACTAGCGGGGGAGTTCTACAATGAGCAGTTCTTC
TRBJ1-4 few 14 TRBV5-1 TRBD1 CASTPGTGNEKLFF TGCGCCAGCACCCCCGGGACAGGGAATGAAAAACTGTTTTTT
TRBJ1-2 - 14 TRBV11-2 - CASSLDGSPYGYTF TGTGCCAGCAGCTTAGACGGGAGCCCCTATGGCTACACCTTC
TRBJ2-2 - 15 TRBV6-1 - CASSEARQATGELFF TGTGCCAGCAGTGAAGCAAGGCAGGCCACCGGGGAGCTGTTTTTT
TRBJ1-5 - 14 TRBV2 - CASSETQGRQPQHF TGTGCCAGCAGTGAAACACAGGGACGTCAGCCCCAGCATTTT
TRBJ1-5 - 16 TRBV6-9 - CASSYWDLRREQPQHF TGTGCCAGCAGTTATTGGGATCTCCGAAGGGAACAGCCCCAGCATTTT
TRBJ1-3 - 15 TRBV18 - CASSPLRGAGNTIYF TGTGCCAGCTCACCTCTGAGGGGCGCTGGAAACACCATATATTTT
TRBJ1-4 - 13 TRBV6-1 - CASSRDRNEKLFF TGTGCCAGCAGTCGCGACAGGAATGAAAAACTGTTTTTT
TRBJ2-1 few 15 TRBV30 TRBD2 CAWSVKSGGAGRQFF TGTGCCTGGAGTGTAAAAAGCGGGGGGGCCGGGCGGCAGTTCTTC
TRBJ1-2 - 13 TRBV13 TRBD1 CASSHRTGHGYTF TGTGCCAGCAGCCACCGGACAGGGCACGGCTACACCTTC
TRBJ1-3 - 17 TRBV11-2 - CASSFVTEAFSGNTIYF TGTGCCAGCAGCTTCGTAACCGAAGCTTTCTCTGGAAACACCATATATTTT
TRBJ2-7 - 13 TRBV5-1 - CASSLDIKYEQYF TGCGCCAGCAGCTTGGACATAAAATACGAGCAGTACTTT
TRBJ2-7 once 14 TRBV6-5 TRBD2 CASRGRGGRDEQYF TGTGCCAGCAGGGGGCGGGGGGGCCGCGACGAGCAGTACTTC
TRBJ1-5 - 14 TRBV30 TRBD1 CAWSVSTGSQPQHF TGTGCCTGGAGTGTCTCGACAGGGTCTCAGCCCCAGCATTTT
TRBJ2-3 - 15 TRBV27 - CASSLEGVSTDTQYF TGTGCCAGCAGTTTAGAGGGGGTAAGCACAGATACGCAGTATTTT
TRBJ2-2 - 12 TRBV6-6 - CASSWDTGELFF TGTGCCAGCAGTTGGGACACCGGGGAGCTGTTTTTT
TRBJ1-1 - 12 TRBV30 TRBD1 CAWGGTGGTAFF TGTGCCTGGGGGGGGACAGGGGGTACAGCTTTCTTT
TRBJ2-3 - 15 TRBV30 - CAWSSGRQGGNTQYF TGTGCCTGGAGTTCCGGGCGGCAGGGGGGGAATACGCAGTATTTT
TRBJ1-2 - 13 TRBV29-1 - CSVVAQANYGYTF TGCAGCGTTGTGGCACAGGCTAACTATGGCTACACCTTC
TRBJ2-1 - 12 TRBV5-8 - CASSLTDNEQFF TGTGCCAGCAGCTTGACGGACAATGAGCAGTTCTTC
TRBJ1-2 few 14 TRBV9 TRBD1 CASSVGDRNYGYTF TGTGCCAGCAGCGTAGGGGACAGGAACTATGGCTACACCTTC
TRBJ2-3 - 14 TRBV6-6 - CASSYSLSEDTQYF TGTGCCAGCAGCTACTCCCTATCTGAAGATACGCAGTATTTT
TRBJ2-7 - 12 TRBV30 - CAWSVDGYEQYF TGTGCCTGGAGTGTGGACGGCTACGAGCAGTACTTC
TRBJ1-6 - 13 TRBV6-5 - CASSISGNSPLHF TGTGCCAGCAGCATCAGCGGTAATTCACCCCTCCACTTT
TRBJ1-1 - 16 TRBV27 - CASSRGGARMDTEAFF TGTGCCAGCAGCCGAGGGGGGGCGAGGATGGACACTGAAGCTTTCTTT
TRBJ2-7 - 14 TRBV29-1 - CSVEGQGSSYEQYF TGCAGCGTTGAAGGCCAGGGCAGCTCCTACGAGCAGTACTTC
TRBJ2-1 - 19 TRBV12-5 TRBD2 CASGLVPPVAGEPRYEQFF TGTGCTAGTGGTTTGGTACCCCCCGTTGCGGGGGAGCCTCGGTATGAGCAGTTCTTC
TRBJ1-2 few 11 TRBV20-1 - CSARGRYGYTF TGCAGTGCTAGGGGTCGGTATGGCTACACCTTC